One sample yielded the 7 T cell receptor beta chains listed below, sequenced in a study of T-cell reconstitution after alpha-beta-depleted transplantation in children. Library preparation (for TCRbeta) was performed with unique molecular identifiers. A single record per CDR3 protein comes from TCRdb applying MiXCR to the PCR reads. Of around 400,000 distinct CDR3 sequences in the sample, roughly 20% were seen once. The source was PBMCs from the stem cell graft donor, collected from the stem cell graft. The receptors were sampled from a human donor who donated a stem cell graft to a child with acute myeloid leukemia.

This clonotype came up many times. The genes are TRBV29-1 and TRBJ2-7; no definite D call. Looked up from germline, CDR1 is SQVTM and CDR2 is ANQGSEA. The V and J ends lost 7 bases and 3 bases respectively, with 16 bases between them. The CDR3 runs to 13 residues. The CDR3 coding sequence is TGCAGCGCAGCGCGTCGGTTACACTACGAGCAGTACTTC. Translating it yields CSAARRLHYEQYF.

The chain is built from TRBV5-1 and TRBJ2-1; 11 bases agree with TRBD2. CDR1 and CDR2 (germline): SGHRS, YFSETQ. Losses at the gene ends were 5 bases for V and 4 bases for J; bases not matched to a gene: 5. The CDR3 has 15 amino acids. CDR3 bases: TGCGCCAGCAGGTTACTAGCGGGAGCTTACAATGAGCAGTTCTTC. Encoded protein: CASRLLAGAYNEQFF.

The V gene is TRBV5-7, the J gene TRBJ2-1, with TRBD2 as a possible D gene (5 bases). TRBV5-7 belongs to the ORF category, with a function that is uncertain. The CDR3 has 14 residues. The V gene lost 0 bases and the J gene lost 7 bases, with 11 bases spanning the gap. This CDR3 reads CASSLVRKRNEQFF. The CDR3 DNA reads as TGTGCCAGCAGCTTGGTACGGAAGCGGAATGAGCAGTTCTTC.

V usage is TRBV3-1 and J usage is TRBJ2-1, with D possibly being TRBD1 or TRBD2 (6 bases each). The CDR3 is 17 amino acids. CDR1 is LGHDT and CDR2 is YNNKEL in the germline V gene (reference sequence). V was cut by 2 bases and J by 8 bases, with 22 bases left in between. In DNA form, the CDR3 reads TGTGCCAGCAGCCAAACCGTACTATTGACCGGGGGCGATGAGCAGTTCTTC. The encoded protein is CASSQTVLLTGGDEQFF.

V gene TRBV29-1 combines with J gene TRBJ1-4, with D possibly being TRBD1 (5 bases). The germline gives CDR1 SQVTM, CDR2 ANQGSEA. CDR3 length: 13 residues. V lost 7 bases, J lost 2 bases, and 11 bases lay in between. As DNA, the CDR3 is TGCAGCGGCCTCCAGGGCACTAATGAAAAACTGTTTTTT. It yields the protein CSGLQGTNEKLFF.

This clonotype was observed many times. The V and J genes are TRBV29-1 and TRBJ2-5; 13 nucleotides agree with TRBD2. The CDR3 contains 14 residues. The germline V gene encodes CDR1 SQVTM and CDR2 ANQGSEA. As DNA, the CDR3 is TGCAGTCAACGACTAGCGGGAGGCCAAGAGACCCAGTACTTC. Its protein is CSQRLAGGQETQYF. Complete variable domain (other parts from reference TRBV29-1 and TRBJ2-5): SAVISQKPSRDICQRGTSLTIQCQVDSQVTMMFWYRQQPGQSLTLIATANQGSEATYESGFVIDKFPISRPNLTFSTLTVSNMSPEDSSIYLCSQRLAGGQETQYFGPGTRLLVL.

The gene calls are TRBV29-1 and TRBJ2-2; 9 bases fit TRBD2. Trimming took 5 bases from V and 3 from J; bases not matched to a gene: 16. The CDR3 has 18 residues. The germline CDR1 and CDR2 sequences are SQVTM and ANQGSEA. The CDR3 loop reads CSVRQSLSGSLDTGELFF. DNA for the CDR3: TGCAGCGTTCGACAGTCGCTTAGCGGGAGTTTGGACACCGGGGAGCTGTTTTTT.